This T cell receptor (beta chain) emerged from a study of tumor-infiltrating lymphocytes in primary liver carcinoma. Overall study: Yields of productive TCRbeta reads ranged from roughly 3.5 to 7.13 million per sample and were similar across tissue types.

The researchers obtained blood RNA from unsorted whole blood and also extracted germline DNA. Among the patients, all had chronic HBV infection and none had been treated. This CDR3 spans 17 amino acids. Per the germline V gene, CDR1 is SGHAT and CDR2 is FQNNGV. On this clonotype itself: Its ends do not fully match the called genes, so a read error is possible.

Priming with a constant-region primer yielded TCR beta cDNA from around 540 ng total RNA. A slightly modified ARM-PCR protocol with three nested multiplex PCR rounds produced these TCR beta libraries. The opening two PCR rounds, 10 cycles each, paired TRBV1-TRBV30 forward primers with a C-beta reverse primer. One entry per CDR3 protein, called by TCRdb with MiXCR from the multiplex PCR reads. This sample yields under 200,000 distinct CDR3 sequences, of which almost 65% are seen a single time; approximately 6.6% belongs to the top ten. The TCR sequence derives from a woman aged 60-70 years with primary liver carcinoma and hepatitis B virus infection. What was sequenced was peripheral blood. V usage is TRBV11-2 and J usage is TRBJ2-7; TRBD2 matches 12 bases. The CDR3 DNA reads TGTACCAGCAGCTTAGGTCTCCCTAGCGGGAGGGACCACGAGCAGTACTTC. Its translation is CTSSLGLPSGRDHEQYF.